The T cell receptor (beta chain) under discussion was sequenced for a study of blood T cell repertoires in COVID-19 (TCRdb year 2020). Background on the whole study: Samples from collaborators originated in the United States, Italy and Spain and spanned both the acute and convalescent phases of COVID-19. A freely available public database, intended as a resource for researchers studying the immune response to SARS-CoV-2, is where the repertoires were released. The sample metadata nearly always contained a de-identified subject ID, COVID-19 status, age in years and sex. The prospective study material was composed of cDNA or gDNA derived from T cells, B-cell-depleted T cells, or PBMCs. The samples were drawn from two sources: the first 160 participants of the ongoing ImmuneRACE study, and approximately 1,300 subjects contributed by 6 global collaborators. The dataset comprised deeply sampled blood TCRbeta repertoires from subjects exposed to, actively infected with, or recovered from COVID-19. Where available, HLA class I and class II types were taken from metadata supplied by the sample provider and were not determined by assay-based typing.

Concerning this clone itself: This receptor's antigen is unknown. There are no base qualities to consult, and no much larger clone falls within one base.

TCRbeta CDR3 regions were amplified from genomic DNA by means of the immunoSEQ Assay, a bias-controlled multiplex PCR. In the original analysis: The number of nucleated cells in each sample was estimated from the amplification of reference gene primers within the assay. To quantify the absolute abundance of each unique TCRbeta CDR3 rearrangement, sequence reads were collapsed and filtered. For each sample, productive Simpson clonality was calculated as the square root of Simpson's diversity index over productive rearrangements. TCRdb stores this immuneACCESS table with in-frame sequences only. Part of the clones is absent; in the studies checked, under half of the shortfall reflects unresolved V genes, and no reason is known for the rest. V and J calls and clone size follow that table, whereas D and trimming were derived from the DNA. Here the sample has 75,000 to 95,000 clones; approximately 78% occur a single time. Together, the top ten hold just over 35% of the sample.

At one collaborating source in Seattle, patients were enrolled during active infection and were followed longitudinally through the course of disease. Each collaborating institution followed its own protocols to collect whole blood in K2EDTA tubes. For TCRbeta analysis, collaborators shipped samples in one of three forms: frozen whole blood, isolated PBMCs, or DNA extracted from either of those sample types. On the study overall, not on this receptor specifically: The quantity of clinical and demographic metadata differed by source and by participant and was supplied without curation.

The germline V gene encodes CDR1 SEHNR and CDR2 FQNEAQ (reference sequence). From V the trimming removes 4 bases and from J it removes 2 bases, while the gene matches leave 8 bases of the junction unaccounted for. From the cysteine up to the phenylalanine, the CDR3 has a length of 15 residues. Left in the record is the CDR3 DNA by itself, 45 bases read in frame from the first base. The V gene is TRBV7-9 and the J gene is TRBJ2-7; a stretch of 7 junction bases matches TRBD1. The sample taken for sequencing was peripheral blood. This TCR was recovered from a man aged 60-69 years with COVID-19, enrolled during active disease. The DNA sequence reads TGTGCCAGCAGCTCCGGCCGGGACAGACCCTACGAGCAGTACTTC. This translates into CASSSGRDRPYEQYF. This CDR3, with the reference TRBV7-9 and TRBJ2-7 proteins standing in past its ends, gives the full variable domain DTGVSQNPRHKITKRGQNVTFRCDPISEHNRLYWYRQTLGQGPEFLTYFQNEAQLEKSRLLSDRFSAERPKGSFSTLEIQRTEQGDSAMYLCASSSGRDRPYEQYFGPGTRLTVT.